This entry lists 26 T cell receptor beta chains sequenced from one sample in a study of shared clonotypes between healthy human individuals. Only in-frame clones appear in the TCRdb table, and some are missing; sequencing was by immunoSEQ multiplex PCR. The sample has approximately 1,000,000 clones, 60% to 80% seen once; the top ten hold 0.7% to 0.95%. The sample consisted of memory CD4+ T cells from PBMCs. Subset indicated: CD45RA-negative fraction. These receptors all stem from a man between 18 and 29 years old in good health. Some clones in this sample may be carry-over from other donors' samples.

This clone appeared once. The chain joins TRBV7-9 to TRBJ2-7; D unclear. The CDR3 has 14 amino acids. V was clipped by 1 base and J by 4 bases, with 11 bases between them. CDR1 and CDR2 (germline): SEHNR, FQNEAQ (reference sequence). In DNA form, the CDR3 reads TGTGCCAGCAGCTTAGATCTGGGGTGGTACGAGCAGTACTTC. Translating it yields CASSLDLGWYEQYF.

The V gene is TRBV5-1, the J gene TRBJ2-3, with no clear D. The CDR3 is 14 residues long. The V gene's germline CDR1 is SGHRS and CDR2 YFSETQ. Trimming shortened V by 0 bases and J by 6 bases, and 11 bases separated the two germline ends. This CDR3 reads CASSLAGWSDTQYF. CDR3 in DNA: TGCGCCAGCAGCTTGGCCGGGTGGTCGGATACGCAGTATTTT.

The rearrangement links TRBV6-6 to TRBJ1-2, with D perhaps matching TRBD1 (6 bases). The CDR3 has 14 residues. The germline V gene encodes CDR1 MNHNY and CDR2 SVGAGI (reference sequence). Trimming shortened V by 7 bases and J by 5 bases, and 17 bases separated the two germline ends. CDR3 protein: CASTPRGGSYGYTF. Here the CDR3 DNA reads TGTGCCAGCACCCCGAGGGGGGGCTCATATGGCTACACCTTC.

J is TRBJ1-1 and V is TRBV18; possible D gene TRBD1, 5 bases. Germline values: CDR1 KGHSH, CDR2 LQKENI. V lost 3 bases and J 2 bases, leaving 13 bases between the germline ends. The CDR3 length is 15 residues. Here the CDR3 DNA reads TGTGCCAGCTCACCGGGGCAGGCCGGTAACACTGAAGCTTTCTTT. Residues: CASSPGQAGNTEAFF.

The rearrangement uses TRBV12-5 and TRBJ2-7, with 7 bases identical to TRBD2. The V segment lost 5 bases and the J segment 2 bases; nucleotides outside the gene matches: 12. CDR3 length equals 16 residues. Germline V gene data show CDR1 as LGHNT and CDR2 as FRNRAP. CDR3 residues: CASGMWSGATPYEQYF. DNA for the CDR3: TGTGCTAGTGGTATGTGGAGCGGGGCAACCCCCTACGAGCAGTACTTC.

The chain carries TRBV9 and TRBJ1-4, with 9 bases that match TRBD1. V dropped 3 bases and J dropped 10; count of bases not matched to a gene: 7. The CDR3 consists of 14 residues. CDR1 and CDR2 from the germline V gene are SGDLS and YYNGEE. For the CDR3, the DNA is TGTGCCAGCAGCGAGGGGGACAGGGTGGGAAAACTGTTTTTT. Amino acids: CASSEGDRVGKLFF.

Here the CDR3 reads CASSQEPGVPTEAFF. CDR3 sequence (DNA): TGCGCCAGCAGCCAAGAACCAGGGGTTCCCACTGAAGCTTTCTTT. The chain combines TRBV4-3 with TRBJ1-1; the D gene is possibly TRBD1 (6 bases). Germline-derived CDR1 and CDR2 are LGHNA and YSLEER. Trimming left V 0 bases short and J 4 bases short, with 12 bases between. There are 15 residues in the CDR3.

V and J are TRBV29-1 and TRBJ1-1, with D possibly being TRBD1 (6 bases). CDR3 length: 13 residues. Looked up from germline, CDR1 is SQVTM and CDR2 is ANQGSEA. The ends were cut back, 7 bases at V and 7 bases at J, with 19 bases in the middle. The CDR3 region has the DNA TGCAGCGCCTCGGTGGAGGGGGATGGTGAAGCTTTCTTT. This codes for CSASVEGDGEAFF.

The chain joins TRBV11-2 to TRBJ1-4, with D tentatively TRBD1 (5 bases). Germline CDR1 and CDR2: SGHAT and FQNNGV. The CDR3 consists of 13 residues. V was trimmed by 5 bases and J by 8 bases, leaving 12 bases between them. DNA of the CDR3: TGTGCCAGCAGCCCTCAGGGAATGGAAAAACTGTTTTTT. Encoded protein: CASSPQGMEKLFF.

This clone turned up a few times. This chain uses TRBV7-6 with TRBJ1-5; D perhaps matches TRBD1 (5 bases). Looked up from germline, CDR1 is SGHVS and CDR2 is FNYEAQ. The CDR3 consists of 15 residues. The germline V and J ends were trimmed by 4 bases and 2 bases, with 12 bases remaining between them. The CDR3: CASSWGGGGNQPQHF. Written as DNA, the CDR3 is TGTGCCAGCAGCTGGGGGGGAGGGGGCAATCAGCCCCAGCATTTT.

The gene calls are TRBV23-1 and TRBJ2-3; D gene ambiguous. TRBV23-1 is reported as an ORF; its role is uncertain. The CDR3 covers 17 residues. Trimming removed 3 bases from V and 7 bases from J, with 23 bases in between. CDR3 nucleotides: TGCGCCAGCAGTCACACCCCCGACGCTCTGGAACGGCATACGCAGTATTTT. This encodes CASSHTPDALERHTQYF.

The CDR3 here is CAWTVHPNTEAFF. CDR3 nucleotides: TGTGCCTGGACAGTTCACCCGAACACTGAAGCTTTCTTT. The rearrangement links TRBV30 to TRBJ1-1, with D unclear. The germline V and J ends were trimmed by 4 bases and 1 base, with 10 bases remaining between them. CDR3 size: 13 residues. The germline V gene has CDR1 GTSNPN and CDR2 SVGIG (reference sequence).

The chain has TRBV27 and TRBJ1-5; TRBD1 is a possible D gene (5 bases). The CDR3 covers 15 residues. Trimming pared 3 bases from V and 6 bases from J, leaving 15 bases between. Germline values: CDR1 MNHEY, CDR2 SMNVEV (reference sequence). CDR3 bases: TGTGCCAGCAGTTTTACTATTGGGGCGAGTCAGCCCCAGCATTTT. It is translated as CASSFTIGASQPQHF.

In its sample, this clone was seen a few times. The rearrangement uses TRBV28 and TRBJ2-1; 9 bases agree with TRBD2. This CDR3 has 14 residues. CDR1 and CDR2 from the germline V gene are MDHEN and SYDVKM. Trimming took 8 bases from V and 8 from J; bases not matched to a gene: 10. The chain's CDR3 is CASGLAGVNDEQFF. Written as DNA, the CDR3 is TGTGCCAGCGGGTTAGCGGGAGTGAACGATGAGCAGTTCTTC.

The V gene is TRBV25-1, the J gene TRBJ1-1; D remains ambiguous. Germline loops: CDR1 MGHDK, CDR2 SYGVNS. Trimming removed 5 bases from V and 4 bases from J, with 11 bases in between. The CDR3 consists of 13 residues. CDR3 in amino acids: CASSTSPGTEAFF. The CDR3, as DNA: TGTGCCAGCAGTACCTCCCCGGGCACTGAAGCTTTCTTT. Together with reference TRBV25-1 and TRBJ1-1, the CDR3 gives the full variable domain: EADIYQTPRYLVIGTGKKITLECSQTMGHDKMYWYQQDPGMELHLIHYSYGVNSTEKGDLSSESTVSRIRTEHFPLTLESARPSHTSQYLCASSTSPGTEAFFGQGTRLTVV.

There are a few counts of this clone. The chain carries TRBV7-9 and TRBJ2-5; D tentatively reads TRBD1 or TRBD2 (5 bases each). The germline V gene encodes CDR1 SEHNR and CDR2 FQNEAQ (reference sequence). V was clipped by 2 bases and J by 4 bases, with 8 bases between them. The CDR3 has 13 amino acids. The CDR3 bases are TGTGCCAGCAGCTTAAGGGACGGAGAGACCCAGTACTTC. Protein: CASSLRDGETQYF.

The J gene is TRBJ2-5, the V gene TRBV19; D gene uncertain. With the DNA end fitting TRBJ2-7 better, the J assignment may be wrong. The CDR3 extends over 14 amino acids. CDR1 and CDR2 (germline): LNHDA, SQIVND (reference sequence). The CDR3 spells CASSTDPPPYEQYF. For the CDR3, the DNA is TGTGCCAGTAGTACCGACCCCCCCCCGTACGAGCAGTACTTC.

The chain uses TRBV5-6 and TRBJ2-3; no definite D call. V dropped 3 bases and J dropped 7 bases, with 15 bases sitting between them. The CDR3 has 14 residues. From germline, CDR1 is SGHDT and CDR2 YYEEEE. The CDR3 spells CASSSPMDGNTQYF. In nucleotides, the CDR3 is TGTGCCAGCAGCTCCCCCATGGATGGTAATACGCAGTATTTT.

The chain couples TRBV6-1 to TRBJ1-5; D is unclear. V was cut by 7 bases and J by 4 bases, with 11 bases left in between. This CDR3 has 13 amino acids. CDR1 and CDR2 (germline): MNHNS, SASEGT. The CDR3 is CASNRNRNQPQHF. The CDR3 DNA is TGTGCCAGCAACAGAAACCGGAATCAGCCCCAGCATTTT.

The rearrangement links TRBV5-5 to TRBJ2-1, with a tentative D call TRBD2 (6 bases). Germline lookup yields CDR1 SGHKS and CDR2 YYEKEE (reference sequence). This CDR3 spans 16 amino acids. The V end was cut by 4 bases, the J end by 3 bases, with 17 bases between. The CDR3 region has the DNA TGTGCCAGCAGCCAGGGACTGGGGGTTGGCTACAATGAGCAGTTCTTC. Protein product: CASSQGLGVGYNEQFF.

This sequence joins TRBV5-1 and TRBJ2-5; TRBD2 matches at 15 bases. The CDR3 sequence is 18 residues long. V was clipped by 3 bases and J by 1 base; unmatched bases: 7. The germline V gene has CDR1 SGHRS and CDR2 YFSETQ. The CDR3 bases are TGCGCCAGCAGCTCGGGACTAGCGGGAGGATCACCCCAAGAGACCCAGTACTTC. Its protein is CASSSGLAGGSPQETQYF.

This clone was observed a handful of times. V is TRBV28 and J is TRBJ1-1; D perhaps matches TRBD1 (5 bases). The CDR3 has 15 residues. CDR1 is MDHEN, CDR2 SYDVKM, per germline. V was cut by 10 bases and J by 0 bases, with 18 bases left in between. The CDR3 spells CATEGRRFMNTEAFF. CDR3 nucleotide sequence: TGTGCCACTGAGGGACGGCGGTTCATGAACACTGAAGCTTTCTTT.

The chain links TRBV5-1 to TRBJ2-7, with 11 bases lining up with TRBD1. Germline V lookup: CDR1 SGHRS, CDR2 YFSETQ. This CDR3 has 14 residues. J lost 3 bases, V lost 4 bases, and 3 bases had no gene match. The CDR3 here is CASSGQGAYYEQYF. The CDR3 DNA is TGCGCCAGCAGCGGACAGGGGGCCTACTACGAGCAGTACTTC.

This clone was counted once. In DNA, the CDR3 is TGTGCCAGCAGTGTGAGCGGGAGAAGGCCAGGGGAGACCCAGTACTTC. Protein sequence: CASSVSGRRPGETQYF. V is TRBV28 and J is TRBJ2-5; 8 positions agree with TRBD2. CDR3 length: 16 residues. The junction had 13 bases not matched to a gene; V was cut back by 5 bases and J by 5 bases. The germline CDR1 and CDR2 sequences are MDHEN and SYDVKM.

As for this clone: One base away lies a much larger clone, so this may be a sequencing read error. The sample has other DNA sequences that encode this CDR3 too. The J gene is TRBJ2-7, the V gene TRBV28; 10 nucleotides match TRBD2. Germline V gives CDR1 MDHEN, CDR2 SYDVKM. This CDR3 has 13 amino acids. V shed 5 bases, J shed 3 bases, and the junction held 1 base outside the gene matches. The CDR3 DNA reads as TGTGCCAGCAGTAGCGGGAGGGACTACGAGCAGTACTTC. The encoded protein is CASSSGRDYEQYF. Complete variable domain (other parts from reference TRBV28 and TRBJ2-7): DVKVTQSSRYLVKRTGEKVFLECVQDMDHENMFWYRQDPGLGLRLIYFSYDVKMKEKGDIPEGYSVSREKKERFSLILESASTNQTSMYLCASSSGRDYEQYFGPGTRLTVT.

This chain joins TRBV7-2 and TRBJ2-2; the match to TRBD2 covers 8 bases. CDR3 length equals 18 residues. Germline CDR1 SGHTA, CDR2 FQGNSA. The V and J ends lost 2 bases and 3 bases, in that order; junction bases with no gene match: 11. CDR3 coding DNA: TGTGCCAGCAGCTTAAGATCGCGCGGGAGGTTCGACACCGGGGAGCTGTTTTTT. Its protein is CASSLRSRGRFDTGELFF.